A single sample is the source of the 4 T cell receptor beta chains below, sequenced in a study of shared T cell receptors in the human thymus. Libraries were prepared by immunoSEQ multiplex PCR; TCRdb keeps only in-frame clonotypes and omits some of them. This sample has hundreds of thousands of clones; approximately 85% occur once, and the top ten carry under 0.012%. This sample also appeared in a second study, on human thymus T cells.

The specimen sequenced was thymocytes. The receptors shown here come from a girl under three years old with a congenital heart defect.

Only a few counts were recorded for this clone. The chain is built from TRBV7-2 and TRBJ1-6; 10 bases are a match to TRBD1. Losses at the gene ends were 4 bases for V and 8 bases for J; bases not matched to a gene: 11. CDR3 size: 17 residues. Germline V gene lookup returns CDR1 SGHTA and CDR2 FQGNSA. The CDR3 here is CASSYIPAGTGDSPLHF. DNA of the CDR3: TGTGCCAGCAGCTACATACCGGCGGGGACAGGGGATTCACCCCTCCACTTT. Complete variable domain (other parts from reference TRBV7-2 and TRBJ1-6): GAGVSQSPSNKVTEKGKDVELRCDPISGHTALYWYRQSLGQGLEFLIYFQGNSAPDKSGLPSDRFSAERTGGSVSTLTIQRTQQEDSAVYLCASSYIPAGTGDSPLHFGNGTRLTVT.

The CDR3 is CASSPDRFHEQYF. The CDR3 DNA sequence: TGTGCCAGCTCACCGGACAGGTTCCACGAGCAGTACTTC. The chain has TRBV18 and TRBJ2-7; TRBD1 agrees at 7 bases. Germline-derived CDR1 and CDR2 are KGHSH and LQKENI. V was clipped by 3 bases and J by 5 bases; unmatched bases: 4. This CDR3 has 13 residues.

This chain connects TRBV7-2 to TRBJ1-2; D may be TRBD1 (5 bases). The germline V gene encodes CDR1 SGHTA and CDR2 FQGNSA. The length of the CDR3 is 18 residues. Trimming left V 5 bases short and J 3 bases short, with 25 bases between. CDR3 loop: CASSRLGAYRRRHYGYTF. CDR3 sequence (DNA): TGTGCCAGCAGCCGCCTCGGTGCGTACAGGAGACGACACTATGGCTACACCTTC. Variable domain in full (rest from reference TRBV7-2 and TRBJ1-2): GAGVSQSPSNKVTEKGKDVELRCDPISGHTALYWYRQSLGQGLEFLIYFQGNSAPDKSGLPSDRFSAERTGGSVSTLTIQRTQQEDSAVYLCASSRLGAYRRRHYGYTFGSGTRLTVV.

The chain is built from TRBV11-2 and TRBJ2-5; a possible D gene is TRBD2 (7 bases). Germline V gene sequence: CDR1 SGHAT, CDR2 FQNNGV. Trimming pared 5 bases from V and 9 bases from J, leaving 13 bases between. This CDR3 region has 12 residues. In nucleotides, the CDR3 is TGTGCCAGCAGCCACCCCGGGGGGCCCCAGTACTTC. Encoded protein: CASSHPGGPQYF.